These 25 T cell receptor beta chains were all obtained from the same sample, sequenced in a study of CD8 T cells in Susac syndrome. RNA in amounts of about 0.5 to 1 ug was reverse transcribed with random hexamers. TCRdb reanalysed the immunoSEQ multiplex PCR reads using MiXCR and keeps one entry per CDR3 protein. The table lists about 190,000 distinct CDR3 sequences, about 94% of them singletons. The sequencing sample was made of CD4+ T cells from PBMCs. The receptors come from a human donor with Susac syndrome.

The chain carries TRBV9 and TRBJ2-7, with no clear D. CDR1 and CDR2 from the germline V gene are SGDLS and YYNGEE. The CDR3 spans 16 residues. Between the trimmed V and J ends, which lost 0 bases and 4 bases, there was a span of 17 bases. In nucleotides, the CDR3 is TGTGCCAGCAGCGTAGATGCTCTCGGCCCGCCTTACGAGCAGTACTTC. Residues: CASSVDALGPPYEQYF. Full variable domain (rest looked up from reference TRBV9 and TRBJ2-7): DSGVTQTPKHLITATGQRVTLRCSPRSGDLSVYWYQQSLDQGLQFLIQYYNGEERAKGNILERFSAQQFPDLHSELNLSSLELGDSALYFCASSVDALGPPYEQYFGPGTRLTVT.

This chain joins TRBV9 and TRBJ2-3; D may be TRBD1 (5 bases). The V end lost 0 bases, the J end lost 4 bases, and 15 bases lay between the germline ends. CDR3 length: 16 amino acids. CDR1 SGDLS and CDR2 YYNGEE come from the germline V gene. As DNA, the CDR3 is TGTGCCAGCAGCGTAGAGGCAGGGTCCACCGCAGATACGCAGTATTTT. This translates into CASSVEAGSTADTQYF.

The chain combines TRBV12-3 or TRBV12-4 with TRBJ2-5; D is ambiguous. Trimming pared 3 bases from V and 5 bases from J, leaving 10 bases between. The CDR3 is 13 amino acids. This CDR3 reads CASSLKVSETQYF. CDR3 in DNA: TGTGCCAGCAGTTTGAAGGTTTCGGAGACCCAGTACTTC.

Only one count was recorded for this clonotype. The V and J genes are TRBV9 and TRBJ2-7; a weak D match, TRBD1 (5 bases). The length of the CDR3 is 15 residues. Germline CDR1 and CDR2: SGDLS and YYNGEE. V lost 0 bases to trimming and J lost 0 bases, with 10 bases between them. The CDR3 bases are TGTGCCAGCAGCGTAGGGGGCTATACCTCCTACGAGCAGTACTTC. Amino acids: CASSVGGYTSYEQYF. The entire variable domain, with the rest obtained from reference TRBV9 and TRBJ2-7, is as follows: DSGVTQTPKHLITATGQRVTLRCSPRSGDLSVYWYQQSLDQGLQFLIQYYNGEERAKGNILERFSAQQFPDLHSELNLSSLELGDSALYFCASSVGGYTSYEQYFGPGTRLTVT.

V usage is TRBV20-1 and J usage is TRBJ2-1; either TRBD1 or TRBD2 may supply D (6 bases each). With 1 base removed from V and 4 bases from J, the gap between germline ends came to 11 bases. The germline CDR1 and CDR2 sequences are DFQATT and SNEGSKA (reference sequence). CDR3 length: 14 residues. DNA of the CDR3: TGCAGTGCTAGAGCGGGGGCCCGGTACAATGAGCAGTTCTTC. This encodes CSARAGARYNEQFF.

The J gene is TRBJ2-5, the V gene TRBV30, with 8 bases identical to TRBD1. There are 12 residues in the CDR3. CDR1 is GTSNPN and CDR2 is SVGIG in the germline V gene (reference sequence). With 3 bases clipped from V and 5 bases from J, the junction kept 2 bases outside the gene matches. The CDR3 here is CAWRTGVETQYF. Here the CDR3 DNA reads TGTGCCTGGAGGACAGGGGTCGAGACCCAGTACTTC.

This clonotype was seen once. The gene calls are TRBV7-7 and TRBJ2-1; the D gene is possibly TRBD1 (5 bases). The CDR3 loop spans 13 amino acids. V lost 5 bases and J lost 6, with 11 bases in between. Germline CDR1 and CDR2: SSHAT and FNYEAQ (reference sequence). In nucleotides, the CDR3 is TGTGCCAGCAGCCCAGGGCAGCTCAATGAGCAGTTCTTC. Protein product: CASSPGQLNEQFF.

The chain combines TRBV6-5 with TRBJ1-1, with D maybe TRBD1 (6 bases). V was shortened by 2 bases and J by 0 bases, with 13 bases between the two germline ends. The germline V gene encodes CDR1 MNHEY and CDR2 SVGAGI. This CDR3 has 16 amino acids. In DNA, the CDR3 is TGTGCCAGCAGTTACAGCACAGGGCTAATGAACACTGAAGCTTTCTTT. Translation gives CASSYSTGLMNTEAFF.

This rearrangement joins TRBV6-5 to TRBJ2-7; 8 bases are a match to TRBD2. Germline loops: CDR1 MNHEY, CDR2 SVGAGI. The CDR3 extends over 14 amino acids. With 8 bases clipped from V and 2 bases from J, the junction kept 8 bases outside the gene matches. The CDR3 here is CASFPSGPPYEQYF. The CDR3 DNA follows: TGTGCCAGCTTCCCTAGCGGGCCACCCTACGAGCAGTACTTC.

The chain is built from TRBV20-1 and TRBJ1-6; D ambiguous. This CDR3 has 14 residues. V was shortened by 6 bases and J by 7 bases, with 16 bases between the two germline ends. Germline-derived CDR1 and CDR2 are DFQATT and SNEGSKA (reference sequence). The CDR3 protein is CSAYFQGTNSPLHF. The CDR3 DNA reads TGCAGTGCCTATTTTCAAGGAACGAATTCACCCCTCCACTTT.

For the CDR3, the DNA is TGTGCCAGCAGCCCCCCCAGGGACACCGGGGAGCTGTTTTTT. Encoded protein: CASSPPRDTGELFF. The J gene is TRBJ2-2, the V gene TRBV4-2; D is perhaps TRBD1 (5 bases). Per germline, CDR1 LGHNA and CDR2 YNFKEQ. With 4 bases removed from V and 3 bases from J, the gap between germline ends came to 9 bases. This CDR3 is built from 14 residues.

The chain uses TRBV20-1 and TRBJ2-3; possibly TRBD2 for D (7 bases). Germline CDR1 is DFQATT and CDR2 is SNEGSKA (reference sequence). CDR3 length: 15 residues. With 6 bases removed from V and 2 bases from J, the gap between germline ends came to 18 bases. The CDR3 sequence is CSAQEGGRNTDTQYF. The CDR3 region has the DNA TGCAGTGCCCAGGAGGGGGGGCGAAACACAGATACGCAGTATTTT.

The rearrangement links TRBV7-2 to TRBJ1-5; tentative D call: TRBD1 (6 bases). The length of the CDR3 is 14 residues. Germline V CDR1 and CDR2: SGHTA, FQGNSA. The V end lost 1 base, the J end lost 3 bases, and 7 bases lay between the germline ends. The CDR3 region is CASSLGQVNQPQHF. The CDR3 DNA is TGTGCCAGCAGCTTAGGACAGGTCAATCAGCCCCAGCATTTT.

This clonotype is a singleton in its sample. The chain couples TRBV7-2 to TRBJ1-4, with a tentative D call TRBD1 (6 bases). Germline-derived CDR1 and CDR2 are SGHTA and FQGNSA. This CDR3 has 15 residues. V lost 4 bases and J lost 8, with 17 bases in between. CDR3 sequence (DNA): TGTGCCAGCAGCTCCCGGACAGTTGGTCGGGAAAAACTGTTTTTT. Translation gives CASSSRTVGREKLFF.

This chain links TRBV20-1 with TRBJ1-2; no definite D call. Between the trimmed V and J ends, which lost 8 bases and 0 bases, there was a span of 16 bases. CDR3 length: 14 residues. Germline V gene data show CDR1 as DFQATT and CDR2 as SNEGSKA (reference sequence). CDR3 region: CSTARALTNYGYTF. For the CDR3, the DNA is TGCAGTACCGCTCGGGCATTGACTAACTATGGCTACACCTTC.

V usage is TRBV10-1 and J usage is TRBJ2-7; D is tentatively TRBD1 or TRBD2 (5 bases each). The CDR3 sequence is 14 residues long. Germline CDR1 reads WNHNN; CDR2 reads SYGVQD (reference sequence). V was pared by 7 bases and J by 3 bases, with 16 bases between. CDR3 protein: CASTETGPDYEQYF. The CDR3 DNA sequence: TGCGCCAGCACCGAGACGGGACCCGACTACGAGCAGTACTTC.

DNA for the CDR3: TGTGCCAGCAGCCAAGATTGGGGGATCGGTATGTTCTTC. Translation gives CASSQDWGIGMFF. The J gene is TRBJ2-1, the V gene TRBV14; perhaps D is TRBD1 or TRBD2 (5 bases each). The CDR3 is 13 residues long. The germline CDR1 and CDR2 sequences are SGHDN and FVKESK. V lost 0 bases to trimming and J lost 15 bases, with 15 bases between them.

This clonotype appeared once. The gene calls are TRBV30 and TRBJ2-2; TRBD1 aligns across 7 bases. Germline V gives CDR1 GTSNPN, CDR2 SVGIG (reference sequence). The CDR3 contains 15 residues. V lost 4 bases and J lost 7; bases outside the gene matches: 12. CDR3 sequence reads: CAWTLRGGISGELFF. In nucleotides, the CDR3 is TGTGCCTGGACCCTACGAGGGGGCATCAGCGGGGAGCTGTTTTTT.

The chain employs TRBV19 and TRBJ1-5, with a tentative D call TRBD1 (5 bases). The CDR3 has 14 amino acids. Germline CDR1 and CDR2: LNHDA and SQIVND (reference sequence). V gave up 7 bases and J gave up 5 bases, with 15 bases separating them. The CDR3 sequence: CASNTRVGDQPQHF. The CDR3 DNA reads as TGTGCCAGTAATACCAGGGTAGGGGATCAGCCCCAGCATTTT.

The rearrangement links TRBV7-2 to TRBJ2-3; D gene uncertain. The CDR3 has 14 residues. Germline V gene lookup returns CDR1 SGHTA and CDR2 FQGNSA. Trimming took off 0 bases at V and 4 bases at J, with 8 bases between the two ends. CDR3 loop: CASSLAILPDTQYF. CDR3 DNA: TGTGCCAGCAGCTTAGCTATACTGCCAGATACGCAGTATTTT.

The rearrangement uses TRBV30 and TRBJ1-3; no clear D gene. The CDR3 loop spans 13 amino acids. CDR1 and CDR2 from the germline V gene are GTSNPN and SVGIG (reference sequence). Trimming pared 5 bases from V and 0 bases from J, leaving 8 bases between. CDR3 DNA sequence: TGTGCCTGGGCAGGAACCTCTGGAAACACCATATATTTT. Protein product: CAWAGTSGNTIYF.

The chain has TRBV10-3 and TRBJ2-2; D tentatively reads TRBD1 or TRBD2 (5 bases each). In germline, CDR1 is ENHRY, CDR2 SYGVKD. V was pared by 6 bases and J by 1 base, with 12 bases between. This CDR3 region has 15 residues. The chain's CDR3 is CAISEGRRNTGELFF. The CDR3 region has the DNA TGTGCCATCAGCGAGGGACGGAGGAACACCGGGGAGCTGTTTTTT.

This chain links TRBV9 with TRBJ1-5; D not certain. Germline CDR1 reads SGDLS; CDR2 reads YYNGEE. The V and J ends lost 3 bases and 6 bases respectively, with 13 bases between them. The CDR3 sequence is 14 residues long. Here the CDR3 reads CASSAYSDGQPQHF. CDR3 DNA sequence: TGTGCCAGCAGCGCATACTCGGACGGTCAGCCCCAGCATTTT.

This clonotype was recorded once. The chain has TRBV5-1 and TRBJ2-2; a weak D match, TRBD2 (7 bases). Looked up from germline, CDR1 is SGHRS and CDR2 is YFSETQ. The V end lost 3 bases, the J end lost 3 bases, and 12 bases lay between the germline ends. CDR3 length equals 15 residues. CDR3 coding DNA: TGCGCCAGCAGCTACGGGGGGCCCCACACCGGGGAGCTGTTTTTT. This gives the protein CASSYGGPHTGELFF.

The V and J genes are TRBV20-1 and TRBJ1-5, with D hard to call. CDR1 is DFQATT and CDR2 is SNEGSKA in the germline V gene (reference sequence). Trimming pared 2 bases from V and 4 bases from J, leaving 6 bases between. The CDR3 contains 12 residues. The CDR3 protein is CSARYGNQPQHF. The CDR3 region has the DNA TGCAGTGCTAGATATGGGAATCAGCCCCAGCATTTT.